This T cell receptor (beta chain) was profiled in a study of yellow fever vaccine responses in identical twins. Looked up from germline, CDR1 is LNHNV and CDR2 is YYDKDF (reference sequence). V lost 0 bases and J lost 9, with 15 bases in between. The length of the CDR3 is 15 residues. From the RT-PCR reads, TCRdb called clonotypes with MiXCR, one entry per CDR3 protein. This table holds over 8,500 distinct CDR3 sequences, more than 65% found once. The sequence came from a woman younger than 35 who received the yellow fever vaccine. The V gene is TRBV15, the J gene TRBJ2-1; no definite D call. This specimen consisted of T cells from blood (PBMCs), unsorted or a sorted subset (not recorded which), obtained before or after yellow fever vaccination (not recorded which). The CDR3 nucleotides read TGTGCCACCAGCAGAGATCGGTTTCGGCTGAGTGAGCAGTTCTTC. It is translated as CATSRDRFRLSEQFF.